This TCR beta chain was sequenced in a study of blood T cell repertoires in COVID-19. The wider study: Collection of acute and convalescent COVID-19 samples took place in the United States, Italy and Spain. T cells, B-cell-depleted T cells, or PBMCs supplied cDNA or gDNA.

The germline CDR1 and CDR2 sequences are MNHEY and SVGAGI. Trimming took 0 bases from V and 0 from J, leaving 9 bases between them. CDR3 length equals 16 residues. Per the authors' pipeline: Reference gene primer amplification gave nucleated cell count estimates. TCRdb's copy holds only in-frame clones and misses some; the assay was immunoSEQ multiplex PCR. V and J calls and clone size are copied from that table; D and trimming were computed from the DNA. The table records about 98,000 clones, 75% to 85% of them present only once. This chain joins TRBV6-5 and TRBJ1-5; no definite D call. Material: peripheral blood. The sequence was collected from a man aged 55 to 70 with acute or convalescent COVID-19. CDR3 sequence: CASSYSRVSSNQPQHF. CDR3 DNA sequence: TGTGCCAGCAGTTACTCCCGTGTCTCTAGCAATCAGCCCCAGCATTTT.